Following are 7 T cell receptor beta chains from one sample sequenced in a study of blood T cells in healthy people across ages. The use of a sample-barcoded 5' primer and a J-beta primer mix characterized a second PCR of roughly 6 to 11 cycles. TCRdb re-derived calls from the 5' RACE reads in MiXCR, one entry per CDR3 protein. The table includes about 640,000 distinct CDR3 sequences, 45% to 65% detected once. The sample comprised blood. The origin of the receptors is a man aged 55 to 70 in good health.

The V and J genes are TRBV28 and TRBJ2-5; the match to TRBD1 covers 8 bases. The J segment lost 0 bases and the V segment lost 5 bases, leaving 8 bases of the junction unmatched. The CDR3 consists of 16 residues. The V gene's germline CDR1 is MDHEN and CDR2 SYDVKM. CDR3 sequence (DNA): TGTGCCAGCAGTGGGCCCGGACAGGGCCACCAAGAGACCCAGTACTTC. Its protein is CASSGPGQGHQETQYF.

The chain is built from TRBV12-3 or TRBV12-4 and TRBJ2-7; D is ambiguous. The J call may be in error: the DNA end matches TRBJ2-5 better. The CDR3 is 13 amino acids. The CDR3 bases are TGTGCCAGCAGTCAGTCAGCCAGGGAGACCCAGTACTTC. It is translated as CASSQSARETQYF.

This sequence joins TRBV29-1 and TRBJ1-2, with D unclear. The CDR3 length is 12 residues. Germline assignment: CDR1 SQVTM and CDR2 ANQGSEA. Trimming left V 4 bases short and J 7 bases short, with 13 bases between. CDR3 sequence reads: CSVGSLNGGYTF. DNA for the CDR3: TGCAGCGTTGGCTCCCTGAACGGTGGCTACACCTTC.

The chain joins TRBV10-3 to TRBJ2-3, with 10 bases lining up with TRBD2. The CDR3 consists of 15 residues. The ends lost 5 bases at V and 2 bases at J; junction bases unmatched: 4. Germline V gene lookup returns CDR1 ENHRY and CDR2 SYGVKD. The CDR3 loop is CAISTTSGSTDTQYF. The DNA for the CDR3 is TGTGCCATCAGTACGACTAGCGGGTCCACAGATACGCAGTATTTT.

This chain links TRBV7-2 with TRBJ2-1; D is tentatively TRBD1 or TRBD2 (5 bases each). Trimming took off 4 bases at V and 6 bases at J, with 16 bases between the two ends. The germline gives CDR1 SGHTA, CDR2 FQGNSA. The CDR3 runs 15 residues. DNA of the CDR3: TGTGCCAGCAGCTCTGGGACCACCTGGGTCAATGAGCAGTTCTTC. Translation: CASSSGTTWVNEQFF.

This clonotype was counted once. Its ends do not fully match the called genes, so a read error is possible. This chain uses TRBV20-1 with TRBJ2-1; 11 positions agree with TRBD2. Germline CDR1 is DFQATT and CDR2 is SNEGSKA (reference sequence). The CDR3 covers 15 residues. This chain's CDR3 is CGARPTSGVYNEQFF. DNA for the CDR3: TGCGGTGCTAGGCCGACTAGCGGGGTGTACAATGAGCAGTTCTTC.

Note on this clonotype: One junction end does not reproduce the germline sequence, and a read error may be involved. The chain employs TRBV18 and TRBJ2-7, with D tentatively TRBD1 (6 bases). In germline, CDR1 is KGHSH, CDR2 LQKENI. The CDR3 runs to 13 residues. Here the CDR3 DNA reads TGTGCCTGCTCACCACCGGGACATTCAGAGCAGTACTTC. This encodes CACSPPGHSEQYF.